The 17 T cell receptor beta chains reported below all come from one sample, sequenced in a study of T cell responses to AZD1222 COVID-19 vaccine. Measured with immunoSEQ multiplex PCR; TCRdb has only the in-frame clones, and not every one. This sample has about 64,000 clones, with about 90% found just once. Source: peripheral blood, taken 28 days after the second dose of the MenACWY control vaccine. These receptor sequences come from an adult who received the MenACWY meningococcal vaccine as a control.

The rearrangement uses TRBV28 and TRBJ2-1; D perhaps matches TRBD2 (6 bases). The CDR3 has 16 residues. CDR1 and CDR2 from the germline V gene are MDHEN and SYDVKM. V shed 2 bases and J shed 3 bases, with 14 bases lying between them. The CDR3 region is CASSLIAEDVYNEQFF. The CDR3 bases are TGTGCCAGCAGTTTAATAGCGGAGGATGTCTACAATGAGCAGTTCTTC.

The rearrangement joins TRBV11-2 to TRBJ2-3, with TRBD2 as a possible D gene (6 bases). The CDR3 is 15 amino acids. Germline loops: CDR1 SGHAT, CDR2 FQNNGV. The germline V and J ends were trimmed by 4 bases and 8 bases, with 19 bases remaining between them. The CDR3 DNA follows: TGTGCCAGCAGCTCTATCCGGGACTTTCCCCCTACGCAGTATTTT. It specifies CASSSIRDFPPTQYF.

V usage is TRBV28 and J usage is TRBJ2-7, with 13 bases aligning to TRBD2. Germline CDR1 and CDR2: MDHEN and SYDVKM. V gave up 4 bases and J gave up 3 bases; unmatched junction bases: 3. This CDR3 contains 15 residues. CDR3 region: CASSSRTSGSYEQYF. The CDR3 bases are TGTGCCAGCAGTTCTCGGACTAGCGGGAGCTACGAGCAGTACTTC.

The rearrangement uses TRBV19 and TRBJ2-1; D possibly corresponds to TRBD1 (5 bases). Germline V gives CDR1 LNHDA, CDR2 SQIVND (reference sequence). The CDR3 consists of 14 residues. V was cut by 0 bases and J by 7 bases, with 10 bases left in between. CDR3 amino acids: CASSIDGRVNEQFF. The CDR3 DNA reads as TGTGCCAGTAGTATAGATGGCAGGGTAAATGAGCAGTTCTTC.

This clone was counted between two and nine times. The chain joins TRBV5-4 to TRBJ1-1, with D hard to call. The V end was cut by 4 bases, the J end by 1 base, with 8 bases between. This CDR3 has 13 amino acids. Germline lookup yields CDR1 SGHNT and CDR2 YYREEE (reference sequence). CDR3: CASSGDKNTEAFF. DNA for the CDR3: TGTGCCAGCAGCGGAGACAAGAACACTGAAGCTTTCTTT.

J is TRBJ2-1 and V is TRBV5-4; TRBD2 might be the D (6 bases). Germline lookup yields CDR1 SGHNT and CDR2 YYREEE (reference sequence). This CDR3 comprises 12 residues. V gave up 2 bases and J gave up 7 bases, with 7 bases separating them. CDR3 sequence reads: CASSFGSNEQFF. The CDR3 nucleotides read TGTGCCAGCAGCTTCGGGAGTAATGAGCAGTTCTTC.

The chain recombines TRBV19 with TRBJ1-4, with a tentative D call TRBD1 (6 bases). The germline V gene has CDR1 LNHDA and CDR2 SQIVND (reference sequence). CDR3 length: 13 amino acids. V gave up 9 bases and J gave up 2 bases, with 10 bases separating them. The CDR3 coding sequence is TGTGCCAGCAACAGGGCGACTAATGAAAAACTGTTTTTT. This translates into CASNRATNEKLFF.

This chain links TRBV28 with TRBJ1-5; 9 positions agree with TRBD1. Germline V gene sequence: CDR1 MDHEN, CDR2 SYDVKM. V shed 7 bases, J shed 7 bases, and the junction held 14 bases outside the gene matches. The CDR3 runs 16 residues. The CDR3 nucleotides are TGTGCCAGCACCCTTTGGGGAGACAGGGGGAGACAGCCCCAGCATTTT. It translates to CASTLWGDRGRQPQHF.

The chain carries TRBV30 and TRBJ2-1, with a tentative D call TRBD1 (6 bases). Germline assignment: CDR1 GTSNPN and CDR2 SVGIG (reference sequence). The germline V and J ends were trimmed by 6 bases and 5 bases, with 20 bases remaining between them. The CDR3 spans 15 residues. The CDR3 loop reads CACPRIGQTNNEQFF. DNA for the CDR3: TGTGCCTGCCCCCGAATAGGACAGACCAACAATGAGCAGTTCTTC.

The chain uses TRBV2 and TRBJ1-1; unclear D gene. This CDR3 comprises 16 residues. Trimming shortened V by 8 bases and J by 2 bases, and 21 bases separated the two germline ends. CDR1 and CDR2 (germline): SNHLY, FYNNEI. The CDR3, as DNA: TGTGCCAGCGGAGAAAGGGATCTGGGCTTTAACACTGAAGCTTTCTTT. It specifies CASGERDLGFNTEAFF.

The chain links TRBV28 to TRBJ1-1, with TRBD1 matching 10 bases. The CDR3 spans 17 residues. Unmatched junction bases numbered 14, after V lost 5 bases and J lost 5 bases. Germline lookup yields CDR1 MDHEN and CDR2 SYDVKM. The CDR3 coding sequence is TGTGCCAGCAGTACCCCAGGGACAGGGGAGGGAAAAACTGAAGCTTTCTTT. Its protein is CASSTPGTGEGKTEAFF.

The chain's CDR3 is CASSPRSRTEAFF. The CDR3 region has the DNA TGTGCCAGCAGCCCTCGGTCCCGGACTGAAGCTTTCTTT. The chain couples TRBV3-1 (or the pseudogene TRBV3-2) to TRBJ1-1, with no clear D. Per the germline V gene, CDR1 is LGHDT and CDR2 is YNNKEL (reference sequence). The V gene lost 4 bases and the J gene lost 5 bases, with 11 bases spanning the gap. This CDR3 spans 13 amino acids.

The chain employs TRBV24-1 and TRBJ2-3, with D maybe TRBD1 (5 bases). The germline CDR1 and CDR2 sequences are KGHDR and SFDVKD. Trimming removed 0 bases from V and 11 bases from J, with 14 bases in between. The CDR3 has 14 residues. CDR3 sequence: CATSDLIGAEKQYF. As DNA, the CDR3 is TGTGCCACCAGTGATTTGATAGGGGCCGAAAAGCAGTATTTT.

The chain joins TRBV28 to TRBJ2-5; TRBD2 agrees at 14 bases. The CDR3 sequence is 18 residues long. V trimming: 2 bases; J trimming: 4 bases; junction bases outside the gene matches: 9. In germline, CDR1 is MDHEN, CDR2 SYDVKM. The CDR3 region has the DNA TGTGCCAGCAGTTTACACCCCCGACTAGCGGGAGGGAGAGAGACCCAGTACTTC. Protein product: CASSLHPRLAGGRETQYF. The full variable domain, rest sourced from reference TRBV28 and TRBJ2-5, is DVKVTQSSRYLVKRTGEKVFLECVQDMDHENMFWYRQDPGLGLRLIYFSYDVKMKEKGDIPEGYSVSREKKERFSLILESASTNQTSMYLCASSLHPRLAGGRETQYFGPGTRLLVL.

V is TRBV10-2 and J is TRBJ2-4; tentatively, D is TRBD2 (6 bases). This CDR3 has 16 amino acids. Germline CDR1 and CDR2: WSHSY and SAAADI. Trimming took 1 base from V and 9 from J, leaving 19 bases between them. The CDR3 loop reads CASSEFWTLTEGIQYF. CDR3 nucleotides: TGCGCCAGCAGTGAGTTTTGGACCCTCACGGAGGGCATTCAGTACTTC.

The chain is built from TRBV19 and TRBJ2-1; D tentatively reads TRBD1 or TRBD2 (5 bases each). Trimming took off 6 bases at V and 0 bases at J, with 12 bases between the two ends. CDR3 size: 15 residues. CDR1 LNHDA and CDR2 SQIVND come from the germline V gene (reference sequence). The CDR3 reads CASRPPGSSYNEQFF. CDR3 coding DNA: TGTGCCAGTAGGCCCCCAGGGAGCTCCTACAATGAGCAGTTCTTC.

The J gene is TRBJ2-7, the V gene TRBV18, with D uncertain. Germline V lookup: CDR1 KGHSH, CDR2 LQKENI. Trimming took off 4 bases at V and 0 bases at J, with 13 bases between the two ends. The CDR3 length is 15 residues. In nucleotides, the CDR3 is TGTGCCAGCTCACTAACGATAGGGAACTCCTACGAGCAGTACTTC. This codes for CASSLTIGNSYEQYF.